These 7 T cell receptor beta chains share one sample of origin, sequenced in a study of memory CD4+ T cells and cytomegalovirus serostatus. The sort gate was single viable CD3+CD4+CD8-CD45RO+ cells for memory CD4+ T cells. Clones were read by immunoSEQ multiplex PCR, and TCRdb kept only the in-frame ones, dropping some. The sample holds around 60,000 clones, more than 70% seen once. The source material was memory CD4+ T cells from blood. The receptors derive from an adult in good health and CMV-seronegative. Some clones in this sample may be carry-over from other donors' samples.

V and J are TRBV4-1 and TRBJ2-3; D tentatively reads TRBD1 or TRBD2 (5 bases each). Germline assignment: CDR1 MGHRA and CDR2 YSYEKL. The V and J ends lost 1 base and 4 bases respectively, with 24 bases between them. The CDR3 sequence is 19 residues long. CDR3 residues: CASSQGVLRGATGSDTQYF. CDR3 nucleotides: TGCGCCAGCAGCCAAGGTGTTCTTAGAGGGGCAACAGGCTCAGATACGCAGTATTTT.

The chain employs TRBV6-5 and TRBJ1-3, with a tentative D call TRBD1 (6 bases). There are 15 residues in the CDR3. Germline V gives CDR1 MNHEY, CDR2 SVGAGI. V was trimmed by 6 bases and J by 0 bases, leaving 12 bases between them. CDR3 bases: TGTGCCAGCAGCTTACAGGGATACTCTGGAAACACCATATATTTT. Residues: CASSLQGYSGNTIYF.

The chain employs TRBV2 and TRBJ2-7, with D uncertain. The CDR3 extends over 15 amino acids. The germline V and J ends were trimmed by 1 base and 7 bases, with 17 bases remaining between them. Germline V gene sequence: CDR1 SNHLY, CDR2 FYNNEI. The chain's CDR3 is CASSEERARYSEQYF. CDR3 bases: TGTGCCAGCAGTGAAGAAAGGGCTCGGTATTCTGAGCAGTACTTC. Drawing the rest from reference TRBV2 and TRBJ2-7, the complete variable domain is EPEVTQTPSHQVTQMGQEVILRCVPISNHLYFYWYRQILGQKVEFLVSFYNNEISEKSEIFDDQFSVERPDGSNFTLKIRSTKLEDSAMYFCASSEERARYSEQYFGPGTRLTVT.

This clone was counted a few times. The sample has other DNA sequences that encode this CDR3 too. The chain uses TRBV27 and TRBJ2-5; TRBD1 matches 8 bases. This CDR3 comprises 15 residues. From germline, CDR1 is MNHEY and CDR2 SMNVEV (reference sequence). The V and J ends lost 1 base and 2 bases, in that order; junction bases with no gene match: 3. CDR3 nucleotides: TGTGCCAGCAGTTTATGGGGACAGGTTCAAGAGACCCAGTACTTC. Protein product: CASSLWGQVQETQYF.

This chain links TRBV13 with TRBJ2-7; possibly TRBD1 for D (5 bases). The CDR3 has 13 amino acids. V lost 0 bases and J 6 bases, leaving 9 bases between the germline ends. Germline V gene data show CDR1 as PRHDT and CDR2 as FYEKMQ (reference sequence). This CDR3 reads CASSLGGPGEQYF. In DNA form, the CDR3 reads TGTGCCAGCAGCTTAGGGGGGCCTGGCGAGCAGTACTTC.

By share, this clone ranks as medium-sized (0.01 to 0.1%). V and J are TRBV28 and TRBJ1-2, with TRBD1 matching over 11 bases. The CDR3 consists of 15 residues. Trimming at V came to 3 bases and at J to 8 bases, leaving 8 bases not matched to a gene. Germline CDR1 MDHEN, CDR2 SYDVKM. DNA of the CDR3: TGTGCCAGCAGTTTGTTTGGACAGGGGGCAGGAGGCTACACCTTC. Translated, it gives CASSLFGQGAGGYTF.

The V and J genes are TRBV5-1 and TRBJ2-7; 13 nucleotides agree with TRBD2. The CDR3 sequence is 15 residues long. The V gene's germline CDR1 is SGHRS and CDR2 YFSETQ. V was pared by 3 bases and J by 4 bases, with 4 bases of the junction left unmatched. CDR3 DNA: TGCGCCAGCAGCTCAGGACTAGCGGGAGTTTACGAGCAGTACTTC. Translated, it gives CASSSGLAGVYEQYF.